What follows are 20 T cell receptor beta chains derived from one specimen sequenced in a study of blood T cells in healthy people across ages. Using a J-beta primer mix together with a sample-barcoded 5' primer, a second PCR was run for roughly 7 to 11 cycles. One entry per CDR3 protein results from TCRdb running MiXCR on the 5' RACE reads. The data hold around 1,500,000 distinct CDR3 sequences, with about 28% observed a single time. Sequences were obtained from blood. These receptors originate from a woman in her 30s in good health.

The CDR3 here is CTISTRGNQPQHF. In nucleotides, the CDR3 is TGTACCATCTCAACGCGAGGCAATCAGCCCCAGCATTTT. The J gene is TRBJ1-5, the V gene TRBV6-2 or TRBV6-3; D not certain. Germline V CDR1 and CDR2: MNHEY, SVGEGT. This CDR3 is built from 13 residues.

This clonotype was recorded at least ten times. The V gene is TRBV7-8, the J gene TRBJ2-7; TRBD2 aligns across 10 bases. V dropped 4 bases and J dropped 3; count of bases not matched to a gene: 6. This CDR3 spans 15 amino acids. Germline lookup yields CDR1 SGHVS and CDR2 FQNEAQ. DNA for the CDR3: TGTGCCAGCAGCTATAGACTAGCGGGTCTCTACGAGCAGTACTTC. Amino acids: CASSYRLAGLYEQYF.

This chain joins TRBV2 and TRBJ1-2; possible D gene TRBD1, 6 bases. This CDR3 comprises 13 residues. Between the trimmed V and J ends, which lost 8 bases and 4 bases, there was a span of 14 bases. Germline V gene lookup returns CDR1 SNHLY and CDR2 FYNNEI. The CDR3 region is CASRGQDRYGYTF. DNA for the CDR3: TGTGCCAGCCGGGGGCAGGATCGCTATGGCTACACCTTC.

This clonotype was counted a few times. The gene calls are TRBV6-4 and TRBJ2-3; possibly TRBD1 for D (6 bases). Germline assignment: CDR1 MRHNA and CDR2 SNTAGT. Trimming cost V 2 bases and J 6 bases, with 12 bases left between them. This CDR3 is 14 amino acids long. The CDR3 is CASSDPERGDTQYF. The CDR3 DNA is TGTGCCAGCAGTGACCCGGAAAGGGGGGATACGCAGTATTTT.

This clonotype was seen at least ten times. The chain couples TRBV20-1 to TRBJ2-7; 7 bases are shared with TRBD1. V dropped 5 bases and J dropped 4; count of bases not matched to a gene: 5. This CDR3 spans 12 amino acids. Germline CDR1 and CDR2: DFQATT and SNEGSKA (reference sequence). The CDR3 sequence: CSAGGQVYEQYF. The DNA of the CDR3 is TGCAGTGCTGGAGGACAGGTATACGAGCAGTACTTC.

This clonotype has only a few counts. V is TRBV29-1 and J is TRBJ1-4; TRBD1 might be the D (5 bases). In germline, CDR1 is SQVTM, CDR2 ANQGSEA. This CDR3 is 12 amino acids long. V was trimmed by 6 bases and J by 3 bases, leaving 8 bases between them. Written as DNA, the CDR3 is TGCAGCGTCCGGGGGTCTAATGAAAAACTGTTTTTT. Translated: CSVRGSNEKLFF. The entire variable domain, with the rest obtained from reference TRBV29-1 and TRBJ1-4, is as follows: SAVISQKPSRDICQRGTSLTIQCQVDSQVTMMFWYRQQPGQSLTLIATANQGSEATYESGFVIDKFPISRPNLTFSTLTVSNMSPEDSSIYLCSVRGSNEKLFFGSGTQLSVL.

This clonotype was detected only once. A much larger clone is a single base away; this may be a read error. CDR3 bases: TGCAGTACTAGACCCGGGACAGGGATACAGGAGACCCAGTACTTC. It translates to CSTRPGTGIQETQYF. The chain couples TRBV20-1 to TRBJ2-5, with TRBD1 identical over 9 bases. CDR3 length: 15 amino acids. The germline V gene encodes CDR1 DFQATT and CDR2 SNEGSKA (reference sequence).

This clonotype was observed a few times. The chain combines TRBV3-1 with TRBJ1-2, with 9 bases that match TRBD1. V lost 5 bases and J lost 4; bases outside the gene matches: 5. The CDR3 has 14 amino acids. In germline, CDR1 is LGHDT, CDR2 YNNKEL (reference sequence). CDR3 nucleotide sequence: TGTGCCAGCAGCTTACAGGGGGCAACCTATGGCTACACCTTC. Protein: CASSLQGATYGYTF.

The chain couples TRBV5-1 to TRBJ1-5; D is ambiguous. The V gene lost 0 bases and the J gene lost 11 bases, with 12 bases spanning the gap. CDR1 SGHRS and CDR2 YFSETQ come from the germline V gene. This CDR3 has 13 residues. The CDR3 reads CASSLEVNQAQHF. The CDR3 DNA reads as TGCGCCAGCAGCTTGGAGGTTAATCAAGCCCAGCATTTT.

J is TRBJ1-1 and V is TRBV27, with D uncertain. CDR1 and CDR2 (germline): MNHEY, SMNVEV (reference sequence). Trimming cost V 5 bases and J 0 bases, with 13 bases left between them. The CDR3 has 15 amino acids. The CDR3: CASSRWTEMNTEAFF. CDR3 DNA: TGTGCCAGCAGTCGTTGGACCGAGATGAACACTGAAGCTTTCTTT.

This chain joins TRBV18 and TRBJ2-7; 9 bases align to TRBD1. The V segment lost 2 bases and the J segment 5 bases; nucleotides outside the gene matches: 4. Germline values: CDR1 KGHSH, CDR2 LQKENI. This CDR3 contains 14 residues. CDR3: CASSPGTGPHEQYF. CDR3 DNA: TGTGCCAGCTCACCAGGGACAGGGCCCCACGAGCAGTACTTC.

This clonotype was found many times. The chain carries TRBV7-2 and TRBJ2-7, with D unclear. The germline V and J ends were trimmed by 3 bases and 0 bases, with 12 bases remaining between them. The CDR3 loop spans 15 amino acids. CDR1 is SGHTA, CDR2 FQGNSA, per germline. The CDR3 protein is CASSFPTRSSYEQYF. For the CDR3, the DNA is TGTGCCAGCAGCTTTCCGACAAGGAGCTCCTACGAGCAGTACTTC.

The J gene is TRBJ1-6, the V gene TRBV6-6; possibly TRBD1 for D (5 bases). V was cut by 5 bases and J by 5 bases, with 13 bases left in between. This CDR3 spans 15 amino acids. Germline loops: CDR1 MNHNY, CDR2 SVGAGI (reference sequence). The CDR3 nucleotides are TGTGCCAGCAGTACACGGACAACTAATAATTCACCCCTCCACTTT. This gives the protein CASSTRTTNNSPLHF.

The chain recombines TRBV7-2 with TRBJ1-4; D may be TRBD1 (5 bases). V was trimmed by 3 bases and J by 4 bases, leaving 12 bases between them. The CDR3 extends over 15 amino acids. Looked up from germline, CDR1 is SGHTA and CDR2 is FQGNSA. CDR3 sequence: CASSFAGGDNEKLFF. The CDR3 DNA follows: TGTGCCAGCAGCTTTGCGGGGGGTGATAATGAAAAACTGTTTTTT.

This sequence joins TRBV6-5 and TRBJ2-7; D might be TRBD1 (5 bases). Between the trimmed V and J ends, which lost 0 bases and 0 bases, there was a span of 9 bases. Germline CDR1 and CDR2: MNHEY and SVGAGI. The CDR3 runs to 15 residues. The CDR3 loop is CASSYSGHLSYEQYF. Written as DNA, the CDR3 is TGTGCCAGCAGTTACTCGGGGCACCTCTCCTACGAGCAGTACTTC.

The table lists this clonotype with a few counts. The V and J genes are TRBV6-6 and TRBJ2-6, with D possibly being TRBD1 or TRBD2 (5 bases each). V was cut by 6 bases and J by 4 bases, with 10 bases left in between. There are 14 residues in the CDR3. Germline lookup yields CDR1 MNHNY and CDR2 SVGAGI (reference sequence). CDR3 DNA sequence: TGTGCCAGCAGGCAAGGGGACGGGGCCAACGTCCTGACTTTC. This sequence encodes CASRQGDGANVLTF.

This chain joins TRBV19 and TRBJ2-7; D remains ambiguous. The CDR3 is 13 amino acids. V was shortened by 6 bases and J by 3 bases, with 12 bases between the two germline ends. Germline values: CDR1 LNHDA, CDR2 SQIVND (reference sequence). CDR3 in amino acids: CASSLTEVYEQYF. The CDR3 coding sequence is TGTGCCAGTAGCCTAACAGAAGTCTACGAGCAGTACTTC. Using reference TRBV19 and TRBJ2-7 for the parts outside the CDR3, the full variable domain is DGGITQSPKYLFRKEGQNVTLSCEQNLNHDAMYWYRQDPGQGLRLIYYSQIVNDFQKGDIAEGYSVSREKKESFPLTVTSAQKNPTAFYLCASSLTEVYEQYFGPGTRLTVT.

The J gene is TRBJ2-5, the V gene TRBV6-5; weak D call: TRBD1 (6 bases). There are 14 residues in the CDR3. V lost 4 bases and J lost 5, with 14 bases in between. Germline V CDR1 and CDR2: MNHEY, SVGAGI. The CDR3 loop is CASSSFRGLETQYF. The CDR3 DNA is TGTGCCAGCAGTTCCTTCAGGGGTTTGGAGACCCAGTACTTC.

This clonotype was detected ten times or more. This chain connects TRBV10-3 to TRBJ1-5, with D perhaps matching TRBD1 (6 bases). The CDR3 has 15 residues. The V end lost 0 bases, the J end lost 2 bases, and 8 bases lay between the germline ends. CDR1 is ENHRY, CDR2 SYGVKD, per germline. The CDR3: CAISESGGGNQPQHF. CDR3 sequence (DNA): TGTGCCATCAGTGAGTCGGGGGGCGGCAATCAGCCCCAGCATTTT.

This clonotype was detected only a few times. A much larger clone lies a single base off, so this may be a read error. V usage is TRBV24-1 and J usage is TRBJ2-1, with TRBD2 matching 8 bases. The V gene end was trimmed by 11 bases and the J gene end by 7 bases; junction bases not matched to a gene: 15. Germline-derived CDR1 and CDR2 are KGHDR and SFDVKD. The CDR3 is 15 residues long. The CDR3 DNA reads TGTGCCATCAGCCAAAGGGGGGCTAGCGGGAATGAGCAGTTCTTC. Protein: CAISQRGASGNEQFF.